This T cell receptor beta chain is drawn from a study of vaccination and CD4 T cells after COVID-19. Deletions cut 0 bases from V and 6 bases from J, with 18 bases between. This CDR3 has 17 amino acids. CDR1 and CDR2 (germline): LNHNV, YYDKDF (reference sequence). Remarks on this clonotype: As yet, its antigen is unknown.

As to treatment: approximately 9-day PBMC culture with coronavirus spike peptide pools or control peptides (ViraFEST assay). Study findings and constraints: Clonotypes reactive to SARS-CoV-2 had a median that went up from roughly 21 to 40, but not significantly. Spike mono-reactivity held for 304 of 307 vaccine-specific clones in convalescent patients.

Once obtained from cultured CD4+ T cells, the DNA was sequenced using the Oncomine TCR Beta short-read assay. The source of extracted genomic DNA was cultured CD4+ T cells. TCRdb ran MiXCR on the PCR reads and lists one entry per CDR3 protein. The top ten clones hold nearly 9% of a sample with 14,000 or so distinct CDR3 sequences, 52% of them seen once. The sample comprised CD4+ T cells from blood, cultured in vitro. The receptor comes from a human donor who had recovered from COVID-19. This chain joins TRBV15 and TRBJ2-4; D may be TRBD1 or TRBD2 (5 bases each). For the CDR3, the DNA is TGTGCCACCAGCAGAGATCTAGGGGCGGCCGGAGGAAACATTCAGTACTTC. Residues: CATSRDLGAAGGNIQYF.